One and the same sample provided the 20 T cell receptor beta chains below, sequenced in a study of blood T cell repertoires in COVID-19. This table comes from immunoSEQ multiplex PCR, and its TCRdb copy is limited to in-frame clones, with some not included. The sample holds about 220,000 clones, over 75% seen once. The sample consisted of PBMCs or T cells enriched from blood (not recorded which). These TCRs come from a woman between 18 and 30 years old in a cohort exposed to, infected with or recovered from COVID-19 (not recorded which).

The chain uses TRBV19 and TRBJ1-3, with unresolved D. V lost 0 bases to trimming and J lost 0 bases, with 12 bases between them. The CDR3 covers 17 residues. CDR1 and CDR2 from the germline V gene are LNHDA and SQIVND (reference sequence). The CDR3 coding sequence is TGTGCCAGTAGTATAGATGGTTCGCGGAGCTCTGGAAACACCATATATTTT. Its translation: CASSIDGSRSSGNTIYF. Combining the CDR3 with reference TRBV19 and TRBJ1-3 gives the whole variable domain DGGITQSPKYLFRKEGQNVTLSCEQNLNHDAMYWYRQDPGQGLRLIYYSQIVNDFQKGDIAEGYSVSREKKESFPLTVTSAQKNPTAFYLCASSIDGSRSSGNTIYFGEGSWLTVV.

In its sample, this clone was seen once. CDR3 loop: CASILTGHTGELFF. The DNA of the CDR3 is TGTGCCAGCATCCTCACAGGACACACCGGGGAGCTGTTTTTT. V is TRBV6-5 and J is TRBJ2-2; weak D call: TRBD1 (5 bases). Germline CDR1 is MNHEY and CDR2 is SVGAGI. The CDR3 is 14 amino acids. The V end was cut by 7 bases, the J end by 3 bases, with 12 bases between.

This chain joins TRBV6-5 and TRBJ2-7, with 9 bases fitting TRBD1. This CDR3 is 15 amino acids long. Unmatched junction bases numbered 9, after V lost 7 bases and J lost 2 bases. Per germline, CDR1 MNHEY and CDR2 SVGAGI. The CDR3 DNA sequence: TGTGCCAGCACTATATGGGGGGACAGGGCCTACGAGCAGTACTTC. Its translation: CASTIWGDRAYEQYF.

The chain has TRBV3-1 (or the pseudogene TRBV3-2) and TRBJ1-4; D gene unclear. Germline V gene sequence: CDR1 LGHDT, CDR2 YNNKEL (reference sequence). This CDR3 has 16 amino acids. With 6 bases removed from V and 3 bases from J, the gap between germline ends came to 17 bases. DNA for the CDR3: TGTGCCAGCAGATATTCAGGAGGCATGCCTAATGAAAAACTGTTTTTT. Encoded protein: CASRYSGGMPNEKLFF.

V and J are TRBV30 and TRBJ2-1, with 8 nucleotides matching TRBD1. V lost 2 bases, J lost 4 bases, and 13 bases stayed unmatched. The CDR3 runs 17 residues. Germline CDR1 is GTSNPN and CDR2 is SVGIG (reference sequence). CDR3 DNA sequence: TGTGCCTGGAGTTTAATACCCCAGGGGGCGGGATACAATGAGCAGTTCTTC. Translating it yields CAWSLIPQGAGYNEQFF.

The chain's CDR3 is CASSKEVKWDRGLHNYGYTF. CDR3 nucleotides: TGTGCCAGCAGCAAAGAGGTAAAGTGGGACAGGGGGCTCCATAACTATGGCTACACCTTC. The V and J genes are TRBV21-1 and TRBJ1-2; whether TRBD1, the table's D call, matches the DNA was not checked. TRBV21-1 is a known pseudogene. This CDR3 contains 20 residues.

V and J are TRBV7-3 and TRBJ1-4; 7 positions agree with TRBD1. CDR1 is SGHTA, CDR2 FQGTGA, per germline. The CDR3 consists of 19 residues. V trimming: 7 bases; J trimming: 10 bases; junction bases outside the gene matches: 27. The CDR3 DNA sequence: TGTGCCAGCATCGTTACAGGGGTGGCTAGACGGGGGTGTTTGGGAAAACTGTTTTTT. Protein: CASIVTGVARRGCLGKLFF.

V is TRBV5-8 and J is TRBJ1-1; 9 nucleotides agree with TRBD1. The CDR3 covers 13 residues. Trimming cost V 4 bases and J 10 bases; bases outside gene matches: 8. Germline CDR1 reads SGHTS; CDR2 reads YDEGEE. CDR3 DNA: TGTGCCAGCAGCCAACAGGGGGCGTCGGGAGCTTTCTTT. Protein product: CASSQQGASGAFF.

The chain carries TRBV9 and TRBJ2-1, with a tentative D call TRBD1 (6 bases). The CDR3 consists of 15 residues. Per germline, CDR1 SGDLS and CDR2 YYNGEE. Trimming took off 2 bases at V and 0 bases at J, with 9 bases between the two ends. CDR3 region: CASSVGRGSYNEQFF. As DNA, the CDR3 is TGTGCCAGCAGCGTCGGCAGGGGCTCCTACAATGAGCAGTTCTTC.

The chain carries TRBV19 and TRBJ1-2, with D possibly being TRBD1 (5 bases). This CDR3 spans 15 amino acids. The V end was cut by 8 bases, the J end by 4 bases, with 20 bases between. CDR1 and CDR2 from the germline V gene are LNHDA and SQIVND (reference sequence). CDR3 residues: CASWTTTASPYGYTF. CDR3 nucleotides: TGTGCCAGTTGGACGACGACAGCTTCCCCCTATGGCTACACCTTC. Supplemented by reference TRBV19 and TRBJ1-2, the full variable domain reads DGGITQSPKYLFRKEGQNVTLSCEQNLNHDAMYWYRQDPGQGLRLIYYSQIVNDFQKGDIAEGYSVSREKKESFPLTVTSAQKNPTAFYLCASWTTTASPYGYTFGSGTRLTVV.

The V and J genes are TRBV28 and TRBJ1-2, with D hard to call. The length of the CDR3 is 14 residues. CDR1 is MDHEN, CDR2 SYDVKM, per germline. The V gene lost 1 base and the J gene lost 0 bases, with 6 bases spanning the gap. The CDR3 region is CASSLFQTNYGYTF. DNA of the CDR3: TGTGCCAGCAGTTTATTCCAGACTAACTATGGCTACACCTTC.

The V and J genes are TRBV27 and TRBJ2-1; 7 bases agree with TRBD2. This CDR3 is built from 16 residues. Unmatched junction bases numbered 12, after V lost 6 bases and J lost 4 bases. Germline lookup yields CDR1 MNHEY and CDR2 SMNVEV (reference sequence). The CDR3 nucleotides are TGTGCCAGCAGCCTACCAGGGTCTAGCGGATACAATGAGCAGTTCTTC. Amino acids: CASSLPGSSGYNEQFF.

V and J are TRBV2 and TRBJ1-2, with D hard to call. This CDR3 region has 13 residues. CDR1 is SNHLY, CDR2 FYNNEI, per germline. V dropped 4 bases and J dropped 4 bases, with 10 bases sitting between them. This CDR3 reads CASSVEAPYGYTF. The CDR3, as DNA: TGTGCCAGCAGTGTGGAGGCCCCCTATGGCTACACCTTC.

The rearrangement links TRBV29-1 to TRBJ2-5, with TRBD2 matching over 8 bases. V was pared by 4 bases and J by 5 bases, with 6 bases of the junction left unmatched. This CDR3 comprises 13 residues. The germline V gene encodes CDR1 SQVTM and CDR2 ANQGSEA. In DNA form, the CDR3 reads TGCAGCGTTGCGGGCGGGAGGTTGGAGACCCAGTACTTC. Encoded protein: CSVAGGRLETQYF.

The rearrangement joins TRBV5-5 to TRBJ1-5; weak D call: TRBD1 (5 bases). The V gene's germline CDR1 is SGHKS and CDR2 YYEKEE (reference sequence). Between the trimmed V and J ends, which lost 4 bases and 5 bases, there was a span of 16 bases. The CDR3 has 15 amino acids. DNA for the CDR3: TGTGCCAGCAGCCAGAGCTGGGGGGAGTATCAGCCCCAGCATTTT. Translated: CASSQSWGEYQPQHF.

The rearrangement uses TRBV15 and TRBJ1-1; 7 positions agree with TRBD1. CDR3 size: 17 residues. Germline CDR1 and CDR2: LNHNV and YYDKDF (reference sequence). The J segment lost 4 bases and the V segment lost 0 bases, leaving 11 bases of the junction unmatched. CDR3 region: CATSRDRTGGWTTEAFF. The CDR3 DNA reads TGTGCCACCAGCAGAGATCGGACAGGAGGGTGGACCACTGAAGCTTTCTTT. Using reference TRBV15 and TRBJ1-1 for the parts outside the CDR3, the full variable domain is DAMVIQNPRYQVTQFGKPVTLSCSQTLNHNVMYWYQQKSSQAPKLLFHYYDKDFNNEADTPDNFQSRRPNTSFCFLDIRSPGLGDTAMYLCATSRDRTGGWTTEAFFGQGTRLTVV.

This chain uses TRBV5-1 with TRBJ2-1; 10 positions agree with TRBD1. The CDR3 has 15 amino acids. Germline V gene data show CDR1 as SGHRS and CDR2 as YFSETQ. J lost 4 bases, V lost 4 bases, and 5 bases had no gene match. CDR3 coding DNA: TGCGCCAGCAGCCCCGGACAGGGGGGGTACAATGAGCAGTTCTTC. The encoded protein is CASSPGQGGYNEQFF.

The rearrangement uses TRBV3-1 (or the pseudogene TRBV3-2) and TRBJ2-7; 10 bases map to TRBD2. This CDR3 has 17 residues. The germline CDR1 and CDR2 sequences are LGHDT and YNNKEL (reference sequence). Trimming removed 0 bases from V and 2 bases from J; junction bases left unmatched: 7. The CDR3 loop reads CASSQELAGAIPYEQYF. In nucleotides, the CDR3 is TGTGCCAGCAGCCAAGAGCTAGCGGGAGCTATACCCTACGAGCAGTACTTC.

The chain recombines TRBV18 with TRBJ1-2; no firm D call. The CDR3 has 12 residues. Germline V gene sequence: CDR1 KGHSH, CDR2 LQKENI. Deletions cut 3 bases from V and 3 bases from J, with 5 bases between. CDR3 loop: CASSPRDYGYTF. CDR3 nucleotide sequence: TGTGCCAGCTCACCGAGAGACTATGGCTACACCTTC.

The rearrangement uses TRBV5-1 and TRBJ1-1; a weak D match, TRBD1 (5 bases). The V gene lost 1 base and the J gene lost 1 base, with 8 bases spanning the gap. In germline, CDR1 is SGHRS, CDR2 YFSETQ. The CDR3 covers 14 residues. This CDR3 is CASSLQGWNTEAFF. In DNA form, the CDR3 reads TGCGCCAGCAGCTTGCAGGGTTGGAACACTGAAGCTTTCTTT.